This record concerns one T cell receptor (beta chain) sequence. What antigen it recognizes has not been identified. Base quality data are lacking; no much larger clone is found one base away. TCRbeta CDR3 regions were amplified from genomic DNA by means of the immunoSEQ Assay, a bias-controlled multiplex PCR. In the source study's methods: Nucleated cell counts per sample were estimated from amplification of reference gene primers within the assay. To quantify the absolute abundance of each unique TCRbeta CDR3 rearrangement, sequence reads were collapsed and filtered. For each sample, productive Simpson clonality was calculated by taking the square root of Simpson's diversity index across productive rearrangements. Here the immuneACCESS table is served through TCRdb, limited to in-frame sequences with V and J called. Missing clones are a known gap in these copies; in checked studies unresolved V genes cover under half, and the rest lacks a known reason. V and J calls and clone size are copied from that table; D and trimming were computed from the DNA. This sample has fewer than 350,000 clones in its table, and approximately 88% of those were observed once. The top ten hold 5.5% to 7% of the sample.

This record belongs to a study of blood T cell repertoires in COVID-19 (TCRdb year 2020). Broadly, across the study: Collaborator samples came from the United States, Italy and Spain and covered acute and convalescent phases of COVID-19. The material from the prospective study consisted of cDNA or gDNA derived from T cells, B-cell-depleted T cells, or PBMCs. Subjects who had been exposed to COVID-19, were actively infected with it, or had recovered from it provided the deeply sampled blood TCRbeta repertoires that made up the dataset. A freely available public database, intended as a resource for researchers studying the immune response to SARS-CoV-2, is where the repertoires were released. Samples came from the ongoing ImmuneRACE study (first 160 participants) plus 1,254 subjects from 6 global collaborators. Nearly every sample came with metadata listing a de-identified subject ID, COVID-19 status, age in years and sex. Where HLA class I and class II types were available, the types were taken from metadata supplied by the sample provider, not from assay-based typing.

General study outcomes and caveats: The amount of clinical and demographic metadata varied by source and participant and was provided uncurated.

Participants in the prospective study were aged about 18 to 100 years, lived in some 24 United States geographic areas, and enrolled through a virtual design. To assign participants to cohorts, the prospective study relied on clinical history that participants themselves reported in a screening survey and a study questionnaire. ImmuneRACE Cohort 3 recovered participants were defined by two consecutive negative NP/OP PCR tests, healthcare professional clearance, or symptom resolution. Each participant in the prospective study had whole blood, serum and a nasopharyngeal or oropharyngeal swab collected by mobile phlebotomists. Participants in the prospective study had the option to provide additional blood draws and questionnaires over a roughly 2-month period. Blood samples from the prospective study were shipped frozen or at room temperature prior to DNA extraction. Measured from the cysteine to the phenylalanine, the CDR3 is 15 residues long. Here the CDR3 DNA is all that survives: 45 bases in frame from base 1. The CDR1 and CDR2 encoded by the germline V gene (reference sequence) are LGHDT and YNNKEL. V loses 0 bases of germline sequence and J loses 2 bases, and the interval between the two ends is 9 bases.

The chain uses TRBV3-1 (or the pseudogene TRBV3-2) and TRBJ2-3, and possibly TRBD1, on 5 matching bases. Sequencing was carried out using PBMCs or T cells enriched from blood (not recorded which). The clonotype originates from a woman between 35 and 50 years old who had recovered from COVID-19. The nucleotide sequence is TGTGCCAGCAGCCAAGATCCGACAGACACAGATACGCAGTATTTT. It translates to CASSQDPTDTDTQYF.